The 28 T cell receptor beta chains reported below all come from one sample, sequenced in a study of blood T cell repertoires in COVID-19. Profiled with immunoSEQ multiplex PCR; TCRdb holds only in-frame clones, not every one. The top ten clones hold 13% of a sample with some 96,000 clones, around four fifths of them seen once. The sequenced sample was peripheral blood. The receptors come from a man aged 45 to 65 with active or convalescent COVID-19.

The rearrangement links TRBV6-5 to TRBJ2-7; D unclear. V was shortened by 8 bases and J by 0 bases, with 8 bases between the two germline ends. Looked up from germline, CDR1 is MNHEY and CDR2 is SVGAGI. This CDR3 has 12 amino acids. CDR3 nucleotides: TGTGCCAGCGGTCAGAACTCCTACGAGCAGTACTTC. It specifies CASGQNSYEQYF.

The J gene is TRBJ1-5, the V gene TRBV6-5; 9 bases line up with TRBD1. The CDR3 runs to 14 residues. Trimming at V came to 7 bases and at J to 6 bases, leaving 7 bases not matched to a gene. Germline CDR1 and CDR2: MNHEY and SVGAGI. The CDR3 DNA follows: TGTGCCAGCATCGGACAGGGGAGCGGTCAGCCCCAGCATTTT. It is translated as CASIGQGSGQPQHF.

V and J are TRBV6-1 and TRBJ2-2; 8 bases agree with TRBD2. Germline CDR1 MNHNS, CDR2 SASEGT. The CDR3 length is 16 residues. Trimming removed 2 bases from V and 5 bases from J; junction bases left unmatched: 7. The CDR3 DNA reads TGTGCCAGCAGTGAAAAAGTTAGCGGGACTACCGGGGAGCTGTTTTTT. It specifies CASSEKVSGTTGELFF.

The chain couples TRBV11-3 to TRBJ1-1; TRBD1 might be the D (5 bases). Deletions cut 4 bases from V and 5 bases from J, with 14 bases between. Germline values: CDR1 SGHNT, CDR2 YENEEA. The CDR3 runs 14 residues. The CDR3: CASSSTTERTEAFF. CDR3 sequence (DNA): TGTGCCAGCAGCTCCACGACAGAGAGGACTGAAGCTTTCTTT. The full variable domain, in which reference TRBV11-3 and TRBJ1-1 provide the parts outside the CDR3, is EAGVVQSPRYKIIEKKQPVAFWCNPISGHNTLYWYLQNLGQGPELLIRYENEEAVDDSQLPKDRFSAERLKGVDSTLKIQPAELGDSAVYLCASSSTTERTEAFFGQGTRLTVV.

The chain employs TRBV5-1 and TRBJ1-1, with TRBD1 matching over 10 bases. The length of the CDR3 is 16 residues. Per germline, CDR1 SGHRS and CDR2 YFSETQ. V shed 1 base, J shed 7 bases, and the junction held 10 bases outside the gene matches. As DNA, the CDR3 is TGCGCCAGCAGCTTGATGAGGACAGGGGGAACTGGTGAAGCTTTCTTT. Amino acids: CASSLMRTGGTGEAFF. The whole variable domain, filled in from reference TRBV5-1 and TRBJ1-1, reads KAGVTQTPRYLIKTRGQQVTLSCSPISGHRSVSWYQQTPGQGLQFLFEYFSETQRNKGNFPGRFSGRQFSNSRSEMNVSTLELGDSALYLCASSLMRTGGTGEAFFGQGTRLTVV.

The J gene is TRBJ1-1, the V gene TRBV11-2; the D gene is possibly TRBD1 (5 bases). This CDR3 has 12 amino acids. Deletions cut 6 bases from V and 5 bases from J, with 10 bases between. Germline CDR1 is SGHAT and CDR2 is FQNNGV. The CDR3 nucleotides read TGTGCCAGCAGGACAGTACGGACTGAAGCTTTCTTT. It encodes CASRTVRTEAFF.

The CDR3 reads CASSLAGGSSYNEQFF. CDR3 in DNA: TGTGCCAGCAGCTTGGCCGGCGGGAGCTCCTACAATGAGCAGTTCTTC. The chain joins TRBV5-4 to TRBJ2-1, with 7 bases matching TRBD2. The CDR3 extends over 16 amino acids. Trimming cost V 0 bases and J 0 bases; bases outside gene matches: 3. CDR1 SGHNT and CDR2 YYREEE come from the germline V gene (reference sequence).

This clone was counted once. V and J are TRBV7-8 and TRBJ2-3; TRBD2 matches at 8 bases. V dropped 4 bases and J dropped 0; count of bases not matched to a gene: 9. This CDR3 region has 17 residues. Germline-derived CDR1 and CDR2 are SGHVS and FQNEAQ. CDR3 protein: CASSWAGTSASTDTQYF. In DNA, the CDR3 is TGTGCCAGCAGCTGGGCCGGGACTAGTGCCAGCACAGATACGCAGTATTTT.

A note on this clone: The sample carries other DNA sequences with the same CDR3. CDR3 amino acids: CASSVGTSGSGELFF. The CDR3 bases are TGTGCCAGCAGCGTAGGGACTAGCGGGAGTGGGGAGCTGTTTTTT. The rearrangement links TRBV9 to TRBJ2-2, with 13 bases identical to TRBD2. The germline gives CDR1 SGDLS, CDR2 YYNGEE. Germline trimming cut 0 bases from V and 8 bases from J; bases unmatched to any gene: 1. CDR3 size: 15 residues.

The chain links TRBV11-3 to TRBJ2-1, with 7 bases matching TRBD2. CDR1 SGHNT and CDR2 YENEEA come from the germline V gene. V lost 5 bases to trimming and J lost 7 bases; unmatched junction nucleotides: 14. This CDR3 is built from 16 residues. CDR3 protein: CASSPNHGGSMNEQFF. In DNA, the CDR3 is TGTGCCAGCAGCCCCAATCATGGCGGGAGTATGAATGAGCAGTTCTTC.

The chain combines TRBV24-1 with TRBJ2-7; 8 positions agree with TRBD1. The V segment lost 3 bases and the J segment 4 bases; nucleotides outside the gene matches: 7. The CDR3 length is 15 residues. Germline V gene lookup returns CDR1 KGHDR and CDR2 SFDVKD. DNA for the CDR3: TGTGCCACCAGTGATAACCGACAGGGGAAATACGAGCAGTACTTC. Its protein product is CATSDNRQGKYEQYF.

This clone has more than one count but fewer than ten. The J gene is TRBJ2-1, the V gene TRBV7-3, with TRBD1 identical over 7 bases. With 1 base clipped from V and 0 bases from J, the junction kept 0 bases outside the gene matches. Germline loops: CDR1 SGHTA, CDR2 FQGTGA. CDR3 length: 15 residues. CDR3 region: CASSLRDSSYNEQFF. The DNA of the CDR3 is TGTGCCAGCAGCTTAAGGGACAGCTCCTACAATGAGCAGTTCTTC. Based on the CDR3 plus reference TRBV7-3 and TRBJ2-1, the full variable domain is GAGVSQTPSNKVTEKGKYVELRCDPISGHTALYWYRQSLGQGPEFLIYFQGTGAADDSGLPNDRFFAVRPEGSVSTLKIQRTERGDSAVYLCASSLRDSSYNEQFFGPGTRLTVL.

The gene calls are TRBV6-5 and TRBJ2-7; D possibly corresponds to TRBD2 (6 bases). This CDR3 spans 13 amino acids. V shed 6 bases and J shed 2 bases, with 11 bases lying between them. In germline, CDR1 is MNHEY, CDR2 SVGAGI. The CDR3 sequence: CASSQRGAYEQYF. The CDR3 region has the DNA TGTGCCAGCAGCCAGCGCGGGGCCTACGAGCAGTACTTC.

The CDR3: CASSNYRDRGLNQPQHF. The CDR3 DNA follows: TGTGCCAGCAGTAACTACCGGGACAGGGGTCTGAATCAGCCCCAGCATTTT. This rearrangement joins TRBV28 to TRBJ1-5; TRBD1 agrees at 10 bases. Germline V CDR1 and CDR2: MDHEN, SYDVKM. V was clipped by 5 bases and J by 4 bases; unmatched bases: 11. CDR3 length equals 17 residues. Full variable domain (remainder filled in from reference TRBV28 and TRBJ1-5): DVKVTQSSRYLVKRTGEKVFLECVQDMDHENMFWYRQDPGLGLRLIYFSYDVKMKEKGDIPEGYSVSREKKERFSLILESASTNQTSMYLCASSNYRDRGLNQPQHFGDGTRLSIL.

V and J are TRBV11-2 and TRBJ1-1; TRBD1 might be the D (6 bases). V lost 1 base and J 7 bases, leaving 13 bases between the germline ends. The CDR3 sequence is 14 residues long. Germline loops: CDR1 SGHAT, CDR2 FQNNGV. The CDR3 is CASSLAPGQFEAFF. CDR3 in DNA: TGTGCCAGCAGCTTAGCGCCCGGACAGTTTGAAGCTTTCTTT. Variable domain in full (rest from reference TRBV11-2 and TRBJ1-1): EAGVAQSPRYKIIEKRQSVAFWCNPISGHATLYWYQQILGQGPKLLIQFQNNGVVDDSQLPKDRFSAERLKGVDSTLKIQPAKLEDSAVYLCASSLAPGQFEAFFGQGTRLTVV.

V and J are TRBV19 and TRBJ2-5; tentatively, D is TRBD2 (6 bases). CDR3 length equals 15 residues. Trimming took off 8 bases at V and 0 bases at J, with 16 bases between the two ends. The germline CDR1 and CDR2 sequences are LNHDA and SQIVND (reference sequence). This CDR3 is CASLPTSQNQETQYF. CDR3 DNA: TGTGCCAGTCTCCCGACTAGTCAAAACCAAGAGACCCAGTACTTC.

The rearrangement joins TRBV12-3 or TRBV12-4 to TRBJ1-1; no firm D call. Between the trimmed V and J ends, which lost 6 bases and 11 bases, there was a span of 16 bases. The CDR3 loop spans 12 amino acids. The CDR3 coding sequence is TGTGCCAGCAGCGGATCGGGGTTGCGGGCTTTCTTT. Translating gives CASSGSGLRAFF.

The chain couples TRBV5-1 to TRBJ2-1; 8 bases fit TRBD1. Trimming at V came to 6 bases and at J to 4 bases, leaving 6 bases not matched to a gene. CDR1 and CDR2 from the germline V gene are SGHRS and YFSETQ. The CDR3 spans 14 residues. In DNA form, the CDR3 reads TGCGCCAGCAAGACACAGGGGGGATACAATGAGCAGTTCTTC. Its translation: CASKTQGGYNEQFF.

The chain uses TRBV24-1 and TRBJ2-1, with TRBD1 matching over 9 bases. Germline CDR1 and CDR2: KGHDR and SFDVKD. V trimming: 5 bases; J trimming: 6 bases; junction bases outside the gene matches: 7. The CDR3 length is 15 residues. CDR3 sequence (DNA): TGTGCCACCAGTGGGACAGGGGTAGAGTCCAATGAGCAGTTCTTC. This encodes CATSGTGVESNEQFF.

The chain combines TRBV6-5 with TRBJ2-1, with 7 bases that match TRBD2. Looked up from germline, CDR1 is MNHEY and CDR2 is SVGAGI. V dropped 8 bases and J dropped 2; count of bases not matched to a gene: 9. The CDR3 has 15 residues. The CDR3, as DNA: TGTGCCAGCTTGGGCGGGAGCGGACCCTACAATGAGCAGTTCTTC. This gives the protein CASLGGSGPYNEQFF.

The rearrangement joins TRBV9 to TRBJ1-6; tentatively, D is TRBD1 (6 bases). V dropped 3 bases and J dropped 6 bases, with 10 bases sitting between them. Germline V gene lookup returns CDR1 SGDLS and CDR2 YYNGEE. The CDR3 is 14 residues long. The CDR3 loop reads CASSAGQLNSPLHF. CDR3 nucleotide sequence: TGTGCCAGCAGCGCTGGACAGCTTAATTCACCCCTCCACTTT. The full variable domain, rest sourced from reference TRBV9 and TRBJ1-6, is DSGVTQTPKHLITATGQRVTLRCSPRSGDLSVYWYQQSLDQGLQFLIQYYNGEERAKGNILERFSAQQFPDLHSELNLSSLELGDSALYFCASSAGQLNSPLHFGNGTRLTVT.

The chain has TRBV18 and TRBJ1-2; D uncertain. Germline V gives CDR1 KGHSH, CDR2 LQKENI. The ends were cut back, 3 bases at V and 7 bases at J, with 15 bases in the middle. This CDR3 has 14 residues. CDR3 amino acids: CASSPSPETGGYTF. The CDR3 nucleotides read TGTGCCAGCTCACCGAGCCCCGAAACCGGTGGCTACACCTTC.

A few counts support this clone. This chain links TRBV5-1 with TRBJ2-7; tentative D call: TRBD2 (6 bases). Germline V CDR1 and CDR2: SGHRS, YFSETQ. The germline V and J ends were trimmed by 0 bases and 5 bases, with 18 bases remaining between them. This CDR3 contains 16 residues. CDR3 residues: CASSLGYRPSADEQYF. In DNA, the CDR3 is TGCGCCAGCAGCTTGGGATATCGGCCTAGCGCAGACGAGCAGTACTTC. Drawing the rest from reference TRBV5-1 and TRBJ2-7, the complete variable domain is KAGVTQTPRYLIKTRGQQVTLSCSPISGHRSVSWYQQTPGQGLQFLFEYFSETQRNKGNFPGRFSGRQFSNSRSEMNVSTLELGDSALYLCASSLGYRPSADEQYFGPGTRLTVT.

J is TRBJ2-3 and V is TRBV2; TRBD1 agrees at 8 bases. Germline V gene data show CDR1 as SNHLY and CDR2 as FYNNEI. With V trimmed by 0 bases and J by 2 bases, 4 bases remained unmatched. The CDR3 runs 16 residues. The CDR3 DNA reads TGTGCCAGCAGTGAAGCTACAGGGGGAAACACAGATACGCAGTATTTT. Protein: CASSEATGGNTDTQYF.

The chain couples TRBV5-1 to TRBJ1-1, with D unclear. The CDR3 is made up of 14 amino acids. The germline gives CDR1 SGHRS, CDR2 YFSETQ. The ends were cut back, 0 bases at V and 3 bases at J, with 9 bases in the middle. CDR3 bases: TGCGCCAGCAGCTTGGGGGCGTGGGACACTGAAGCTTTCTTT. Protein product: CASSLGAWDTEAFF.

V is TRBV30 and J is TRBJ1-5; D is possibly TRBD1 (6 bases). This CDR3 region has 14 residues. The V end was cut by 4 bases, the J end by 4 bases, with 14 bases between. Germline CDR1 GTSNPN, CDR2 SVGIG (reference sequence). The CDR3 reads CAWTTGSGNQPQHF. CDR3 DNA: TGTGCCTGGACCACAGGGTCTGGTAATCAGCCCCAGCATTTT.

The rearrangement links TRBV5-1 to TRBJ2-7; 9 bases fit TRBD1. Germline V CDR1 and CDR2: SGHRS, YFSETQ. J was trimmed by 4 bases and V by 0 bases; bases with no gene match: 2. This CDR3 comprises 14 residues. As DNA, the CDR3 is TGCGCCAGCAGCTTGGGGGGACAGGGATACGAGCAGTACTTC. It codes for CASSLGGQGYEQYF.

The rearrangement uses TRBV7-9 and TRBJ2-7; 7 nucleotides line up with TRBD2. The CDR3 extends over 13 amino acids. V lost 3 bases to trimming and J lost 3 bases; unmatched junction nucleotides: 2. Germline-derived CDR1 and CDR2 are SEHNR and FQNEAQ (reference sequence). CDR3 in amino acids: CASSFGLGYEQYF. In DNA form, the CDR3 reads TGTGCCAGCAGCTTCGGACTAGGCTACGAGCAGTACTTC.